The T cell receptor beta chain described here comes from a study of blood T cells in healthy people across ages. This clonotype has only a few counts. No antigen is known for it. This CDR3 comprises 14 residues. The junction had 4 bases not matched to a gene; V was cut back by 5 bases and J by 5 bases. CDR1 and CDR2 (germline): SEHNR, FQNEAQ (reference sequence). A sample-barcoded 5' primer and a J-beta primer mix were used in a second PCR of about 7 to 11 cycles. At least 2.5 million CDR3-containing paired-end reads were obtained per sample. MiXCR, applied by TCRdb to the 5' RACE reads, yields one record per CDR3 protein. Among 850,000 to 1,000,000 distinct CDR3 sequences, around 49% were seen once, and the ten largest hold roughly an eighth. Whole-study results and caveats: Across samples, TCR beta diversity tracked strongly with naive T cell percentage.

The clonotype originates from a man under 40 in good health. This chain links TRBV7-9 with TRBJ1-4; 8 nucleotides match TRBD1. Sequencing used blood. The CDR3 DNA reads TGTGCCAGCAGCGCCTGGACAGGGAATGAAAAACTGTTTTTT. It encodes CASSAWTGNEKLFF.